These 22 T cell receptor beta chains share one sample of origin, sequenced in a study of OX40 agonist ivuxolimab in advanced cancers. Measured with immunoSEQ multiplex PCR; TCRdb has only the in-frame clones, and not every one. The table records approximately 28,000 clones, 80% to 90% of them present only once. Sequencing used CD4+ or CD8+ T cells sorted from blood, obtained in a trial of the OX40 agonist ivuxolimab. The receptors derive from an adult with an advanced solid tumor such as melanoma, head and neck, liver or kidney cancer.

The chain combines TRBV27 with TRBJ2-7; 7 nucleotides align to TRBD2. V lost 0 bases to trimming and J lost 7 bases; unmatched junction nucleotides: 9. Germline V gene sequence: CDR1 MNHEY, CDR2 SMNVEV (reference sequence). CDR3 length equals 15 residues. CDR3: CASSLSAGVMEEQYF. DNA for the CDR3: TGTGCCAGCAGTTTATCGGCGGGAGTAATGGAAGAGCAGTACTTC.

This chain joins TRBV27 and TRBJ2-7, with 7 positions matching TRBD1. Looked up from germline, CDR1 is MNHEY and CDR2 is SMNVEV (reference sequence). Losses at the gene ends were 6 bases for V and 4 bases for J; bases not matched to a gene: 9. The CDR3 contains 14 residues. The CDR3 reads CASRGTEGEYEQYF. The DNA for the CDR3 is TGTGCCAGCAGAGGGACAGAGGGGGAATACGAGCAGTACTTC.

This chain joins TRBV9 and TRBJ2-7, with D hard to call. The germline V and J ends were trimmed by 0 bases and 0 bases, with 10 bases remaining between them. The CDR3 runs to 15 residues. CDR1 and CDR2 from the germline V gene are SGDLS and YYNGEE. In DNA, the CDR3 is TGTGCCAGCAGCGTAGGGGGTGGGTTCTCCTACGAGCAGTACTTC. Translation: CASSVGGGFSYEQYF.

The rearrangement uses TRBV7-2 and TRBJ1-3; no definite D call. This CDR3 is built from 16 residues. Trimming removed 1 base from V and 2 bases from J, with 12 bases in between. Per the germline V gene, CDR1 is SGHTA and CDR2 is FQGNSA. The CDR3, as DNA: TGTGCCAGCAGCTTAGTGCGAACTCGAACTGGAAACACCATATATTTT. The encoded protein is CASSLVRTRTGNTIYF.

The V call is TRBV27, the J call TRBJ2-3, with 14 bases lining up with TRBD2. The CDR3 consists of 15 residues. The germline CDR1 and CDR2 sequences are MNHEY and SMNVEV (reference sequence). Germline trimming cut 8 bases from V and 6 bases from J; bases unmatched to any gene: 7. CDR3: CASRTSGGPPDTQYF. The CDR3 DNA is TGTGCCAGCCGGACTAGCGGGGGGCCGCCGGATACGCAGTATTTT.

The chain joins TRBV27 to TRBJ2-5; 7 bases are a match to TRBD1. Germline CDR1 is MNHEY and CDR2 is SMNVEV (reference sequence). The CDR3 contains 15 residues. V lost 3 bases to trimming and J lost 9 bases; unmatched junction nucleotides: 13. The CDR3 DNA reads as TGTGCCAGCAGTTTTTTGGGGGACGGCCAGGGGGCCCAGTACTTC. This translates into CASSFLGDGQGAQYF.

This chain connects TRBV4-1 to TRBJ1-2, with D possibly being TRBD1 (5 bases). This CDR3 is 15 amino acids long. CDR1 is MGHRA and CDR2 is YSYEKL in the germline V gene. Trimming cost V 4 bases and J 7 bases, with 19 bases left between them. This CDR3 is CASSPLSGTSGGYTF. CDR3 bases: TGCGCCAGCAGCCCACTTTCCGGGACGTCGGGTGGCTACACCTTC.

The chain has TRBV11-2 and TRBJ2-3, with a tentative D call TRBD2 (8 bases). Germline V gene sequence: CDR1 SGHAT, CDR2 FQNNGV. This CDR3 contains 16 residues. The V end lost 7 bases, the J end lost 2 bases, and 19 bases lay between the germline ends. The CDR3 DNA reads TGTGCCAGCACGCTAGGGGGCGGGGGGTTCACAGATACGCAGTATTTT. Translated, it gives CASTLGGGGFTDTQYF. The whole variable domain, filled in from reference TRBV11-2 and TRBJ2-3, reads EAGVAQSPRYKIIEKRQSVAFWCNPISGHATLYWYQQILGQGPKLLIQFQNNGVVDDSQLPKDRFSAERLKGVDSTLKIQPAKLEDSAVYLCASTLGGGGFTDTQYFGPGTRLTVL.

The CDR3 loop reads CASSNTETQPQHF. For the CDR3, the DNA is TGTGCCAGTAGTAATACCGAAACCCAGCCCCAGCATTTT. J is TRBJ1-5 and V is TRBV19; no clear D. The CDR3 length is 13 residues. Trimming removed 4 bases from V and 7 bases from J, with 11 bases in between. From germline, CDR1 is LNHDA and CDR2 SQIVND (reference sequence).

The CDR3 is CASSYPGQGDGYGYTF. CDR3 sequence (DNA): TGTGCCAGCAGCTACCCGGGACAGGGGGATGGCTATGGCTACACCTTC. V gene TRBV13 combines with J gene TRBJ1-2, with 11 bases aligning to TRBD1. CDR3 length: 16 amino acids. Germline V lookup: CDR1 PRHDT, CDR2 FYEKMQ (reference sequence). Trimming removed 4 bases from V and 4 bases from J; junction bases left unmatched: 8.

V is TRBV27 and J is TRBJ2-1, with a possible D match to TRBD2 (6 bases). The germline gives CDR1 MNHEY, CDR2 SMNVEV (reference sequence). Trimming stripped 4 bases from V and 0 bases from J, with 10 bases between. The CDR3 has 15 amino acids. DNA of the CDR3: TGTGCCAGCAGTTGGGACTCGAGCTCCTACAATGAGCAGTTCTTC. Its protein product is CASSWDSSSYNEQFF.

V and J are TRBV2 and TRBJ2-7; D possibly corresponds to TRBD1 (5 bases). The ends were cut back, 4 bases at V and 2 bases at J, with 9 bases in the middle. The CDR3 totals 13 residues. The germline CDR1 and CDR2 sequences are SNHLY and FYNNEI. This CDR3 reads CASSAGFAYEQYF. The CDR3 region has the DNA TGTGCCAGCAGTGCAGGGTTCGCCTACGAGCAGTACTTC.

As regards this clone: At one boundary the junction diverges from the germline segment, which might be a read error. The CDR3 here is CASSAYQERRF. The CDR3 region has the DNA TGTGCCAGTAGTGCCTACCAGGAGAGGCGGTTC. This chain connects TRBV19 to TRBJ2-7, with D hard to call. CDR1 LNHDA and CDR2 SQIVND come from the germline V gene (reference sequence). The CDR3 is 11 residues long.

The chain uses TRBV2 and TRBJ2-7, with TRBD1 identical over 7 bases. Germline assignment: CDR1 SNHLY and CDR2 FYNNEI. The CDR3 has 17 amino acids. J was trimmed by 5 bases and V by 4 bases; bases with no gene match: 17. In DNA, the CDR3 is TGTGCCAGCAGTGGATTACTGACAGGGCCCGAGAGGAACGAGCAGTACTTC. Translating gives CASSGLLTGPERNEQYF.

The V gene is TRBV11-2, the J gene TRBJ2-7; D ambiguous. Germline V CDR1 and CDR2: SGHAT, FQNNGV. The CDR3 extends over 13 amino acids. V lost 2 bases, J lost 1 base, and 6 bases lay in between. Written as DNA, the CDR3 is TGTGCCAGCAGCTTATTCCCATCCTACGAGCAGTACTTC. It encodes CASSLFPSYEQYF.

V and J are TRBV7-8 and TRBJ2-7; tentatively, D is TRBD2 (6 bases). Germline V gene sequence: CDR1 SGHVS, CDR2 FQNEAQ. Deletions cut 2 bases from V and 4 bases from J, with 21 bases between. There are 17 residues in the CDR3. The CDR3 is CASSLHWSGGKSYEQYF. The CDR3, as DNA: TGTGCCAGCAGCTTACATTGGAGTGGGGGGAAGTCTTACGAGCAGTACTTC.

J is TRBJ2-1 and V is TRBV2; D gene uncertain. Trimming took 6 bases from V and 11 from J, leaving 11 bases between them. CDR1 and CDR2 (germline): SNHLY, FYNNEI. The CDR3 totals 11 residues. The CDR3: CASSLSLQQFF. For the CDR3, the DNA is TGTGCCAGCAGCCTATCTTTACAGCAGTTCTTC.

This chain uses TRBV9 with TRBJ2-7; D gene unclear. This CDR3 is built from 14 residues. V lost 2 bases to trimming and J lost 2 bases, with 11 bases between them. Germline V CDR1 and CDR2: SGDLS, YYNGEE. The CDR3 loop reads CASSVGNGAYEQYF. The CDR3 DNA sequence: TGTGCCAGCAGCGTTGGTAATGGGGCCTACGAGCAGTACTTC.

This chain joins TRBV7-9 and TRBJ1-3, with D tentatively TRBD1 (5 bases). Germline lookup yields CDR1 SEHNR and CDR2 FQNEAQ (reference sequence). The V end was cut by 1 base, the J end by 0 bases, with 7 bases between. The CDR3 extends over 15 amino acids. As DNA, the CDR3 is TGTGCCAGCAGCTTAGTTGGGGCCTCTGGAAACACCATATATTTT. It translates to CASSLVGASGNTIYF.

The chain's CDR3 is CASSLMVQAGELFF. Written as DNA, the CDR3 is TGTGCCAGCAGCTTAATGGTCCAGGCCGGGGAGCTGTTTTTT. J is TRBJ2-2 and V is TRBV11-2; D is unclear. Trimming left V 2 bases short and J 6 bases short, with 10 bases between. This CDR3 has 14 residues. The germline V gene encodes CDR1 SGHAT and CDR2 FQNNGV.

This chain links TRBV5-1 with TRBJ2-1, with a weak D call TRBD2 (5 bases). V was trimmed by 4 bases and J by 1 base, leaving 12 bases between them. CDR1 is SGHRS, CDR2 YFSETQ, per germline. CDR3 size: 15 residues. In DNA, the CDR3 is TGCGCCAGCAGCCCCCAACTAGTATCCTACAATGAGCAGTTCTTC. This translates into CASSPQLVSYNEQFF.

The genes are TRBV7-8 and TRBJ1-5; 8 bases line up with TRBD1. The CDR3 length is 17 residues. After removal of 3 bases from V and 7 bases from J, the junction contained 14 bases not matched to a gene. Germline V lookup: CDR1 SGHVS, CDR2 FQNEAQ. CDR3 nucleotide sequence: TGTGCCAGCAGCTTGAACGACAGGGGCTTAAGTCGGCAGCCCCAGCATTTT. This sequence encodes CASSLNDRGLSRQPQHF.